The 10 T cell receptor beta chains below were found in one sample sequenced in a study of cytomegalovirus exposure and HLA in healthy donors. The PCR contained 60 Vbeta and 13 Jbeta primers. Sequenced by immunoSEQ multiplex PCR; TCRdb stores in-frame clones only, minus some. The profile shows under 250,000 clones, 65% to 90% of them singletons. The sample was PBMCs. The receptors shown here come from a woman aged 45-59 years in good health and CMV-seronegative.

CDR3 sequence: CATSTGGARTQYF. Written as DNA, the CDR3 is TGTGCCACCAGTACAGGGGGCGCCAGGACTCAGTACTTC. The V and J genes are TRBV15 and TRBJ2-7; the match to TRBD1 covers 9 bases. CDR1 is LNHNV and CDR2 is YYDKDF in the germline V gene (reference sequence). CDR3 length equals 13 residues. After removal of 6 bases from V and 10 bases from J, the junction contained 10 bases not matched to a gene.

This clone was seen a single time. This chain joins TRBV7-9 and TRBJ1-3, with D uncertain. CDR3 length: 17 residues. V lost 0 bases and J 4 bases, leaving 16 bases between the germline ends. Germline loops: CDR1 SEHNR, CDR2 FQNEAQ (reference sequence). This chain's CDR3 is CASSLAVGDPGGNTIYF. CDR3 bases: TGTGCCAGCAGCTTAGCTGTCGGGGATCCGGGGGGAAACACCATATATTTT.

This chain uses TRBV6-5 with TRBJ2-1; no reliable D call. The CDR3 length is 12 residues. Germline V CDR1 and CDR2: MNHEY, SVGAGI. Trimming cost V 6 bases and J 6 bases, with 9 bases left between them. CDR3 sequence reads: CASRQLRNEQFF. CDR3 DNA sequence: TGTGCCAGCAGACAGCTCCGCAATGAGCAGTTCTTC.

The V call is TRBV19, the J call TRBJ1-2, with D unresolved. Looked up from germline, CDR1 is LNHDA and CDR2 is SQIVND (reference sequence). CDR3 length: 17 residues. V shed 5 bases and J shed 0 bases, with 19 bases lying between them. As DNA, the CDR3 is TGTGCCAGTAGTCTTCGTCCCCCCTTCCTCTCTAACTATGGCTACACCTTC. Translated: CASSLRPPFLSNYGYTF.

Details on this clone: An end of the junction differs from the germline gene, which may be a read error. This chain uses TRBV18 with TRBJ1-5; possible D gene TRBD1, 6 bases. From germline, CDR1 is KGHSH and CDR2 LQKENI. The length of the CDR3 is 13 residues. The CDR3 reads CASSPPGVQPQHF. CDR3 DNA sequence: TGTGCCAGCTCGCCACCAGGGGTTCAGCCCCAGCATTTT.

The chain uses TRBV4-1 and TRBJ1-4; no definite D call. Trimming removed 4 bases from V and 0 bases from J, with 9 bases in between. This CDR3 comprises 15 residues. Germline V gene lookup returns CDR1 MGHRA and CDR2 YSYEKL. DNA for the CDR3: TGCGCCAGCAGCCCCCCTTCTGCAACTAATGAAAAACTGTTTTTT. Residues: CASSPPSATNEKLFF.

The CDR3 loop is CASSFGRVSRTDTQYF. In DNA form, the CDR3 reads TGTGCCAGCAGCTTCGGCAGGGTGAGCCGCACAGATACGCAGTATTTT. The rearrangement joins TRBV7-2 to TRBJ2-3; tentative D call: TRBD1 (5 bases). The V gene lost 3 bases and the J gene lost 1 base, with 14 bases spanning the gap. Germline V lookup: CDR1 SGHTA, CDR2 FQGNSA. This CDR3 spans 16 amino acids.

For this clone: This same CDR3 is encoded by further DNA sequences in the sample. This chain joins TRBV30 and TRBJ2-7; TRBD1 matches at 7 bases. CDR1 GTSNPN and CDR2 SVGIG come from the germline V gene (reference sequence). CDR3 size: 12 residues. V was clipped by 4 bases and J by 4 bases; unmatched bases: 4. DNA of the CDR3: TGTGCCTGGAACGCAGGGGGTTACGAGCAGTACTTC. Its protein product is CAWNAGGYEQYF.

There are a few counts of this clone. The chain carries TRBV7-3 and TRBJ2-5; D gene ambiguous. The closer fit of TRBJ2-7 to the DNA end suggests the J call may be wrong. CDR1 and CDR2 (germline): SGHTA, FQGTGA. This CDR3 contains 8 residues. CDR3 bases: TGTGCCAGCAACGAGCAGTACTTC. It specifies CASNEQYF.

The V gene is TRBV5-1, the J gene TRBJ2-2, with D unresolved. Trimming left V 6 bases short and J 4 bases short, with 13 bases between. The germline V gene has CDR1 SGHRS and CDR2 YFSETQ. The CDR3 spans 14 residues. The CDR3 protein is CASNLGWSTGELFF. In DNA form, the CDR3 reads TGCGCCAGCAATCTGGGTTGGAGCACCGGGGAGCTGTTTTTT.